This T cell receptor (beta chain) was identified in a study of early T cells in non-severe SARS-CoV-2 infection. Study context: Chains from this unsorted whole-blood bulk RNA could not be paired.

Germline CDR1 reads LGHDT; CDR2 reads YNNKEL (reference sequence). The CDR3 has 16 amino acids. Germline trimming cut 4 bases from V and 4 bases from J; bases unmatched to any gene: 12. Individual cDNA molecules received unique molecular identifiers during library preparation. TCRdb recomputed calls from the 5' RACE reads with MiXCR, one row per CDR3 protein. The table shows around 77,000 distinct CDR3 sequences, with around 10% occurring only once. Sample: whole blood, taken at baseline. The receptor was isolated from an adult who was a healthcare worker with PCR-confirmed SARS-CoV-2 infection or an uninfected control (not recorded which). The chain recombines TRBV3-1 with TRBJ1-1, with TRBD1 matching over 7 bases. This CDR3 is CASSPTMVAGGTEAFF. Here the CDR3 DNA reads TGTGCCAGCAGCCCAACTATGGTGGCAGGGGGCACTGAAGCTTTCTTT. The whole variable domain, remainder taken from reference TRBV3-1 and TRBJ1-1, is DTAVSQTPKYLVTQMGNDKSIKCEQNLGHDTMYWYKQDSKKFLKIMFSYNNKELIINETVPNRFSPKSPDKAHLNLHINSLELGDSAVYFCASSPTMVAGGTEAFFGQGTRLTVV.